The rows below give T cell receptor beta chains drawn from one sample of a study of blood T cell repertoires in COVID-19. Assay used: immunoSEQ multiplex PCR; TCRdb lists only in-frame clones, some missing. The sample shows fewer than 150,000 clones, around 82% of them seen only once. The sequenced material came from peripheral blood. The receptors originated from a human donor in a cohort sampled during active COVID-19. CDR3s include the opening cysteine and the closing phenylalanine or tryptophan. The D gene is left open where the match is weak. Clone size, where shown, is once, few, many, or a class for clones that have expanded.

j_call | d_call | clone_size | v_call | cdr3_nt | cdr3_aa
TRBJ2-2 | TRBD1 | NA | TRBV18 | TGTGCCAGCTCACCCCGGGGACAGAGCAACACCGGGGAGCTGTTTTTT | CASSPRGQSNTGELFF
TRBJ2-7 | NA | NA | TRBV9 | TGTGCCAGCAGCGTAGGCGGCGGAACCTACGAGCAGTACTTC | CASSVGGGTYEQYF
TRBJ1-1 | NA | NA | TRBV7-9 | TGTGCCAGCAGCCCCCAACAGGGATTGCACACTGAAGCTTTCTTT | CASSPQQGLHTEAFF
TRBJ2-5 | TRBD1 | NA | TRBV28 | TGTGCCAGCAGTCTTGGTGGGACAGGGATCCAAGAGACCCAGTACTTC | CASSLGGTGIQETQYF
TRBJ2-7 | TRBD1 | once | TRBV28 | TGTGCCAGCAGTATTTCCGGGACAGGGGCCTACGAGCAGTACTTC | CASSISGTGAYEQYF
TRBJ2-1 | NA | NA | TRBV29-1 | TGCAGCTTGGGACTTTCAGTCCGCAATGAGCAGTTCTTC | CSLGLSVRNEQFF
TRBJ2-3 | NA | NA | TRBV12-2 | TGTGCAAGTCGCTCCGGTCCCTACACAGATACGCAGTATTTT | CASRSGPYTDTQYF
TRBJ2-1 | NA | NA | TRBV5-4 | TGTGCCAGCAGCTTGGGGGTAGCGGAGTACAATGAGCAGTTCTTC | CASSLGVAEYNEQFF
TRBJ2-5 | TRBD1 | NA | TRBV19 | TGTGCCAGTAACTCCGGACAGGGGGGACAAGAGACCCAGTACTTC | CASNSGQGGQETQYF
TRBJ2-3 | TRBD1 | NA | TRBV11-2 | TGTGCCAGCAGCTATCGGGACAGGGTTAAAGATACGCAGTATTTT | CASSYRDRVKDTQYF
TRBJ1-5 | NA | NA | TRBV7-2 | TGTGCCAGCAGCTTAAACCCCTCCGGGCCCCAGCATTTT | CASSLNPSGPQHF
TRBJ2-3 | NA | once | TRBV7-6 | TGTGCCAGCAGTTTTCCTTTGCGGGGTATCACAGATACGCAGTATTTT | CASSFPLRGITDTQYF
TRBJ1-5 | NA | NA | TRBV6-5 | TGTGCCAGCAGTATAGACAGATCCCGAAATCAGCCCCAGCATTTT | CASSIDRSRNQPQHF
TRBJ2-2 | TRBD1 | NA | TRBV29-1 | TGCAGCGCTATACGACAGGGGAACACCGGGGAGCTGTTTTTT | CSAIRQGNTGELFF
TRBJ2-7 | TRBD2 | NA | TRBV7-9 | TGTGCCAGCAGGAAAGACACGGGGGGTTATGACTACGAGCAGTACTTC | CASRKDTGGYDYEQYF
TRBJ1-1 | TRBD1 | NA | TRBV9 | TGTGCCAGCAGCGTGGGACAGATTTGGTCGGATGAAGCTTTCTTT | CASSVGQIWSDEAFF
TRBJ1-5 | TRBD1 | once | TRBV6-4 | TGTGCCAGCAGATCGCTACATCGACAGGGGAATCAGCCCCAGCATTTT | CASRSLHRQGNQPQHF
TRBJ2-7 | TRBD2 | NA | TRBV19 | TGTGCCAGTAGGAAGACTAGCGGGGGCTACTCCTACGAGCAGTACTTC | CASRKTSGGYSYEQYF
TRBJ2-3 | TRBD2 | NA | TRBV5-1 | TGCGCCAGCAGCGTAGGGACTAGCGGGGGGACGCAGTATTTT | CASSVGTSGGTQYF
TRBJ1-2 | NA | NA | TRBV15 | TGTGCCACCAGCAGAGAGAGAAACTATGGCTACACCTTC | CATSRERNYGYTF
TRBJ2-2 | NA | once | TRBV20-1 | TGCAGTGCTAGTGTACGGGGGTGGAACACCGGGGAGCTGTTTTTT | CSASVRGWNTGELFF
TRBJ2-7 | NA | NA | TRBV5-4 | TGTGCCAGCAGCGTCAAGGTAGCACCTACGAATGAGCAGTACTTC | CASSVKVAPTNEQYF
TRBJ2-2 | NA | NA | TRBV21-1 | TGTGCCAGCAGCAAATTCGGGACTAGCGGGGTAGGGAACACCGGGGAGCTGTTTTTT | CASSKFGTSGVGNTGELFF
TRBJ2-5 | TRBD2 | NA | TRBV10-3 | TGTGCCACGGGGAACGGACTAGCGGGGACAGAGACCCAGTACTTC | CATGNGLAGTETQYF
TRBJ1-5 | NA | few | TRBV25-1 | TGTGCCAGCAGGGAAACAGGGTTCAATCAGCCCCAGCATTTT | CASRETGFNQPQHF
TRBJ2-3 | TRBD2 | NA | TRBV9 | TGTGCCAGCAGCGTAGGGCCTAGCGGGGGTAGCACAGATACGCAGTATTTT | CASSVGPSGGSTDTQYF
TRBJ1-2 | NA | NA | TRBV4-2 | TGTGCCAGCAGCCAGACAGATAACTATGGCTACACCTTC | CASSQTDNYGYTF
TRBJ2-2 | TRBD2 | NA | TRBV29-1 | TGCAGCGTTGATAAGCGGGGTGGGTCGGACACCGGGGAGCTGTTTTTT | CSVDKRGGSDTGELFF
TRBJ1-2 | NA | NA | TRBV19 | TGTGCCAGTAGACCCCCACAGGCAGTCGACGGCTACACCTTC | CASRPPQAVDGYTF
TRBJ2-1 | TRBD2 | NA | TRBV9 | TGTGCCAGCAGCCCACGGACAGGGACTAGCGGGGGGCTCTCCTACAATGAGCAGTTCTTC | CASSPRTGTSGGLSYNEQFF
TRBJ1-2 | TRBD1 | NA | TRBV29-1 | TGCAGCGGCGCTAGACAGGGCCCCTATGGCTACACCTTC | CSGARQGPYGYTF
TRBJ2-7 | TRBD1 | NA | TRBV28 | TGTGCCAGCACATATAGGGACAGGCCAACCTACGAGCAGTACTTC | CASTYRDRPTYEQYF
TRBJ1-4 | TRBD1 | NA | TRBV19 | TGTGCCAGTAGTCTATACCCGGGACAGGTGAATGAAAAACTGTTTTTT | CASSLYPGQVNEKLFF
TRBJ2-3 | NA | NA | TRBV5-1 | TGCGCCAGCTCGCAACGGGGGTCTAGCACAGATACGCAGTATTTT | CASSQRGSSTDTQYF
TRBJ2-7 | TRBD2 | NA | TRBV5-4 | TGTGCCAGCAGCTTGAGGACTAGCGGGAACTACGAGCAGTACTTC | CASSLRTSGNYEQYF
TRBJ2-7 | NA | NA | TRBV6-5 | TGTGCCAGCAGTTACGGCCAACTGGGCTCCGAGCAGTACTTC | CASSYGQLGSEQYF
TRBJ2-7 | TRBD1 | NA | TRBV27 | TGTGCCAGCAGTACTTGGACAGGGGCCGTCCACGAGCAGTACTTC | CASSTWTGAVHEQYF
TRBJ2-6 | NA | few | TRBV18 | TGTGCCAGCTCACCAGTTCGGTCCTCTGGGGCCAACGTCCTGACTTTC | CASSPVRSSGANVLTF
TRBJ2-7 | NA | NA | TRBV9 | TGTGCCAGCAGCGTAGCGGCGGGGAAGGCCTACGAGCAGTACTTC | CASSVAAGKAYEQYF
TRBJ2-7 | NA | NA | TRBV7-7 | TGTGCTAGCAGCTTAGGTCAGGGGAACGAGCAGTACTTC | CASSLGQGNEQYF
TRBJ2-4 | TRBD2 | NA | TRBV11-1 | TGTGCCAGCAGCTCGGGGGGGGCCAAAAACATTCAGTACTTC | CASSSGGAKNIQYF
TRBJ2-5 | NA | NA | TRBV3-1/TRBV3-2 | TGTGCCAGCAGCCAACAAAGTCGGGAAGGGACCCAGTACTTC | CASSQQSREGTQYF
TRBJ1-2 | NA | NA | TRBV6-1 | TGTGCCAGCAGTGACAGGATTAACTATGGCTACACCTTC | CASSDRINYGYTF
TRBJ1-1 | TRBD1 | NA | TRBV4-1 | TGCGCCAGCAGCCAAGTTTCGAGGACAGGTGAAGCTTTCTTT | CASSQVSRTGEAFF
TRBJ1-1 | NA | NA | TRBV7-9 | TGTGCCAGCAGCTCGACTCGGGGCACTGAAGCTTTCTTT | CASSSTRGTEAFF
TRBJ2-5 | TRBD2 | NA | TRBV19 | TGTGCCAGTAGTGGCGGGCTAGCGGGGGGTATTACGGAGACCCAGTACTTC | CASSGGLAGGITETQYF
TRBJ2-7 | NA | NA | TRBV19 | TGTGCCAGTAGTATAGCTGGAGCATACGAGCAGTACTTC | CASSIAGAYEQYF
TRBJ2-5 | TRBD1 | NA | TRBV5-4 | TGTGCCAGCAGCTTGGGGGACAGGGGATCCGAGACCCAGTACTTC | CASSLGDRGSETQYF
TRBJ1-1 | NA | NA | TRBV5-1 | TGCGCCAGCAGCTGGAACAGGGTGGGCATGTTTAAGTACACTGAAGCTTTCTTT | CASSWNRVGMFKYTEAFF
TRBJ2-5 | TRBD1 | NA | TRBV6-5 | TGTGCCAGCAGCGCTTCAGGGGGTCCGATAGAGACCCAGTACTTC | CASSASGGPIETQYF
TRBJ1-5 | NA | once | TRBV4-1 | TGCGCCAGCAGCCAAGTAACCGGGAGTACGGGCAATCAGCCCCAGCATTTT | CASSQVTGSTGNQPQHF
TRBJ2-6 | TRBD1 | NA | TRBV6-5 | TGTGCCAGCAGGACAGGGGGGACTGGGGCCAACGTCCTGACTTTC | CASRTGGTGANVLTF
TRBJ1-2 | TRBD1 | NA | TRBV9 | TGTGCCAGCAGCGCGGGACAGGGAAACCATGGCTACACCTTC | CASSAGQGNHGYTF
TRBJ1-3 | TRBD1 | NA | TRBV9 | TGTGCCAGCAGTCACGGGGGACAGGGGGCTGGAAACACCATATATTTT | CASSHGGQGAGNTIYF
TRBJ1-2 | NA | NA | TRBV9 | TGTGCCAGCAGCGTAGGTCGTTTCGGGGCAGGGGATGGCTACACCTTC | CASSVGRFGAGDGYTF